Sequencing of this T cell receptor beta chain was carried out in a study of T cell responses to AZD1222 COVID-19 vaccine. Only in-frame clones appear in the TCRdb table, and some are missing; sequencing was by immunoSEQ multiplex PCR. Found here are about 150,000 clones, 93% of them singletons; the top ten hold just over 5%. Study-level findings and limits: Females made up more of the donors, who were largely white British, and clonal diversity may have come out too low.

As concerns this clone: Its antigen is as yet unknown.

The origin of this receptor is an adult in good health. This specimen consisted of peripheral blood, obtained on day 0 of AZD1222 vaccination.

The CDR3 bases are TGTGCCAGCAGTCGGACAGGGGGAACCAACGTCCTGACTTTC. Encoded protein: CASSRTGGTNVLTF. The chain has TRBV6-2 or TRBV6-3 and TRBJ2-6; 10 bases match TRBD1. Looked up from germline, CDR1 is MNHEY and CDR2 is SVGEGT. V was pared by 5 bases and J by 8 bases, with 3 bases of the junction left unmatched. The CDR3 length is 14 residues.